The present entry profiles one TCR beta chain with its context. Its target is not known. The data derive from a study of metastatic and nonmetastatic thyroid tumors. About the research overall: Samples came from malignant and benign thyroid patients, and repertoires were compared across blood and tumor or nodule tissue.

All patients were untreated before thyroid surgery. V was cut by 4 bases and J by 4 bases, with 14 bases left in between. The CDR3 spans 15 residues. The germline CDR1 and CDR2 sequences are SGHTA and FQGNSA. General study results and limits: Patients with malignant thyroid tumors reportedly had significantly higher TCR beta diversity than those with benign nodules, in blood and tumor.

The authors' processing: CDR3 differences across clinicopathological groups were used to build a distant-metastasis classifier for papillary thyroid cancer. MiXCR reprocessed the PCR reads for TCRdb. None of the V and J calls come from the authors' own analysis; TCRdb made them. This table has under 25,000 clones, over 20% appearing once. J is TRBJ1-5 and V is TRBV7-2; maybe TRBD1 (6 bases). The sample was adjacent normal tissue. This clonotype originated in a female donor with papillary thyroid cancer or a benign thyroid nodule (not recorded which). Some clones in this sample may be carry-over from other donors' samples. The CDR3 DNA reads as TGTGCCAGCAGCTCGACAGGTGCCCCAAATCAGCCCCAGCATTTT. This gives the protein CASSSTGAPNQPQHF.